These T cell receptor beta chains were read from a single sample in a study of CD8 T cells in Susac syndrome. TCRdb independently ran MiXCR on the immunoSEQ multiplex PCR reads; one entry per CDR3 protein. Of some 170,000 distinct CDR3 sequences listed, around 94% were seen once; the top ten hold 0.095% to 0.1%. Sequencing input: CD4+ T cells from PBMCs. The origin of the receptors is a human donor with Susac syndrome. CDR3s include the opening cysteine and the closing phenylalanine or tryptophan. Fields, in order: V gene, D gene, J gene, clone size, CDR3 protein, CDR3 DNA. A D gene is named only where the DNA matches it firmly. Clone size appears in some rows only: once, few, many, or a class for an expanded clone.

V gene: TRBV20-1
D gene: .
J gene: TRBJ2-2
clone size: .
CDR3 protein: CSARDSVTGELFF
CDR3 DNA: TGCAGTGCTAGGGACTCTGTGACCGGGGAGCTGTTTTTT

V gene: TRBV2
D gene: .
J gene: TRBJ2-3
clone size: .
CDR3 protein: CASSEEGVDTQYF
CDR3 DNA: TGTGCCAGCAGTGAAGAAGGGGTAGATACGCAGTATTTT

V gene: TRBV15
D gene: .
J gene: TRBJ1-3
clone size: .
CDR3 protein: CATAGAGNTIYF
CDR3 DNA: TGTGCCACCGCAGGGGCTGGAAACACCATATATTTT

V gene: TRBV29-1
D gene: .
J gene: TRBJ1-1
clone size: .
CDR3 protein: CSVVGGEVGTEAFF
CDR3 DNA: TGCAGCGTTGTTGGGGGGGAAGTTGGCACTGAAGCTTTCTTT

V gene: TRBV6-6
D gene: .
J gene: TRBJ2-3
clone size: .
CDR3 protein: CASSYAQGRDTQYF
CDR3 DNA: TGTGCCAGCAGTTACGCGCAGGGGAGGGATACGCAGTATTTT

V gene: TRBV12-3/TRBV12-4
D gene: .
J gene: TRBJ2-2
clone size: .
CDR3 protein: CASSPYSGNTGELFF
CDR3 DNA: TGTGCCAGCAGTCCCTATAGCGGGAACACCGGGGAGCTGTTTTTT

V gene: TRBV29-1
D gene: .
J gene: TRBJ2-7
clone size: .
CDR3 protein: CSAGVGYEQYF
CDR3 DNA: TGCAGCGCAGGGGTCGGGTACGAGCAGTACTTC

V gene: TRBV30
D gene: TRBD1
J gene: TRBJ1-1
clone size: .
CDR3 protein: CAWNGVRGGRDTEAFF
CDR3 DNA: TGTGCCTGGAATGGAGTTAGAGGGGGCAGGGACACTGAAGCTTTCTTT

V gene: TRBV5-1
D gene: TRBD2
J gene: TRBJ2-1
clone size: .
CDR3 protein: CASSPLAGGADEQFF
CDR3 DNA: TGCGCCAGCAGCCCCTTAGCGGGAGGGGCTGATGAGCAGTTCTTC

V gene: TRBV29-1
D gene: TRBD1
J gene: TRBJ2-4
clone size: once
CDR3 protein: CSVAGQAKNIQYF
CDR3 DNA: TGCAGCGTTGCAGGACAGGCGAAAAACATTCAGTACTTC

V gene: TRBV18
D gene: .
J gene: TRBJ1-1
clone size: .
CDR3 protein: CASSPPLNTEAFF
CDR3 DNA: TGTGCCAGCTCCCCGCCGTTGAACACTGAAGCTTTCTTT

V gene: TRBV20-1
D gene: .
J gene: TRBJ2-7
clone size: .
CDR3 protein: CSARDPQAPSYEQYF
CDR3 DNA: TGCAGTGCTAGAGATCCCCAGGCCCCCTCCTACGAGCAGTACTTC

V gene: TRBV7-3
D gene: .
J gene: TRBJ1-1
clone size: .
CDR3 protein: CASSFAGNTEAFF
CDR3 DNA: TGTGCCAGCAGCTTTGCGGGGAACACTGAAGCTTTCTTT

V gene: TRBV20-1
D gene: TRBD1
J gene: TRBJ1-1
clone size: .
CDR3 protein: CSASTRELTGANTEAFF
CDR3 DNA: TGCAGTGCTAGCACCCGAGAACTTACAGGGGCGAACACTGAAGCTTTCTTT

V gene: TRBV2
D gene: .
J gene: TRBJ1-5
clone size: once
CDR3 protein: CASKNRDLVNQPQHF
CDR3 DNA: TGTGCCAGCAAGAACCGGGACCTTGTGAATCAGCCCCAGCATTTT

V gene: TRBV13
D gene: TRBD2
J gene: TRBJ2-1
clone size: .
CDR3 protein: CASSLDWTSGRAGEQFF
CDR3 DNA: TGTGCCAGCAGCTTAGATTGGACTAGCGGGAGGGCCGGGGAGCAGTTCTTC

V gene: TRBV11-2
D gene: .
J gene: TRBJ2-5
clone size: .
CDR3 protein: CASSVRTGETQYF
CDR3 DNA: TGTGCCAGCAGCGTCCGGACCGGAGAGACCCAGTACTTC

V gene: TRBV6-1
D gene: .
J gene: TRBJ1-5
clone size: once
CDR3 protein: CASSEPGGYQPQHF
CDR3 DNA: TGTGCCAGCAGTGAACCGGGCGGATATCAGCCCCAGCATTTT

V gene: TRBV28
D gene: .
J gene: TRBJ1-2
clone size: .
CDR3 protein: CASSFVGAGVFDGYTF
CDR3 DNA: TGTGCCAGCAGTTTTGTCGGGGCCGGGGTGTTCGATGGCTACACCTTC

V gene: TRBV9
D gene: .
J gene: TRBJ2-1
clone size: .
CDR3 protein: CASSGNGNEQFF
CDR3 DNA: TGTGCCAGCAGCGGGAATGGCAATGAGCAGTTCTTC

V gene: TRBV5-4
D gene: .
J gene: TRBJ1-6
clone size: .
CDR3 protein: CASSYRTGDNSPLHF
CDR3 DNA: TGTGCCAGCAGCTACCGGACCGGAGATAATTCACCCCTCCACTTT

V gene: TRBV7-7
D gene: .
J gene: TRBJ2-2
clone size: .
CDR3 protein: CASSLAEGVSTGELFF
CDR3 DNA: TGTGCTAGCAGCTTAGCAGAGGGCGTGAGCACCGGGGAGCTGTTTTTT

V gene: TRBV12-3/TRBV12-4
D gene: TRBD1
J gene: TRBJ2-2
clone size: .
CDR3 protein: CASSPLDRANTGELFF
CDR3 DNA: TGTGCCAGCAGTCCTCTCGACAGGGCGAACACCGGGGAGCTGTTTTTT

V gene: TRBV7-2
D gene: .
J gene: TRBJ2-3
clone size: .
CDR3 protein: CASSLAAAATDTQYF
CDR3 DNA: TGTGCCAGCAGCTTAGCCGCTGCGGCCACAGATACGCAGTATTTT

V gene: TRBV5-1
D gene: .
J gene: TRBJ2-7
clone size: .
CDR3 protein: CASSYRTDSYEQYF
CDR3 DNA: TGCGCCAGCAGCTACCGGACGGATTCCTACGAGCAGTACTTC

V gene: TRBV4-1
D gene: .
J gene: TRBJ1-2
clone size: .
CDR3 protein: CASSQVSRTYGYTF
CDR3 DNA: TGCGCCAGCAGCCAAGTATCCCGCACCTATGGCTACACCTTC

V gene: TRBV30
D gene: TRBD2
J gene: TRBJ2-3
clone size: .
CDR3 protein: CAWSVRTSGGGYTQYF
CDR3 DNA: TGTGCCTGGAGTGTACGGACTAGCGGTGGGGGTTATACGCAGTATTTT

V gene: TRBV20-1
D gene: TRBD1
J gene: TRBJ1-3
clone size: .
CDR3 protein: CSARAGGAFGNTIYF
CDR3 DNA: TGCAGTGCTAGGGCAGGGGGCGCATTTGGAAACACCATATATTTT

V gene: TRBV6-5
D gene: TRBD2
J gene: TRBJ2-7
clone size: .
CDR3 protein: CASSYSSGGTYEQYF
CDR3 DNA: TGTGCCAGCAGTTACTCGTCGGGAGGCACCTACGAGCAGTACTTC

V gene: TRBV28
D gene: .
J gene: TRBJ2-7
clone size: .
CDR3 protein: CASSSAGQIYEQYF
CDR3 DNA: TGTGCCAGCAGTTCCGCGGGACAGATCTACGAGCAGTACTTC

V gene: TRBV11-2
D gene: .
J gene: TRBJ2-5
clone size: .
CDR3 protein: CASSAFLETQYF
CDR3 DNA: TGTGCCAGCAGCGCTTTTTTAGAGACCCAGTACTTC